What follows are 2 T cell receptor beta chains derived from one specimen sequenced in a study of monozygotic twins with inflammatory bowel disease. TCRdb re-called the 5' RACE reads, yielding one record per CDR3 amino acid sequence without DNA. The table for this sample gives around 370,000 distinct CDR3 sequences. The sequencing sample was made of blood. These receptors originate from a human donor with ulcerative colitis or Crohn's disease, or a healthy co-twin of an affected twin (not recorded which).

J is TRBJ2-5 and V is TRBV5-1; the D call from TCRdb, TRBD1, cannot be confirmed without DNA. Germline CDR1 SGHRS, CDR2 YFSETQ. The CDR3 spans 16 residues. The chain's CDR3 is CASSPHSDRGQETQYF.

The chain links TRBV19 to TRBJ1-6; TCRdb's assignment of TRBD1 cannot be checked, as there is no DNA. Germline V gives CDR1 LNHDA, CDR2 SQIVND (reference sequence). The CDR3 is 13 amino acids. This CDR3 reads CASTGRRTGALHF.